Listed below are T cell receptor beta chains from one sample, sequenced in a study of T cells expressing NK-cell markers. TCRdb reprocessed the 5' RACE reads and keeps a single row for each CDR3 protein, giving no DNA. Its table records some 110,000 distinct CDR3 sequences. Sequenced input: blood T cells: a sorted CD56 or NKG2C T cell subset, CD4+ or CD8+ T cells, or bulk PBMC T cells (not recorded which). These receptors were obtained from a woman between 18 and 70 years old in good health. The CDR3 runs from the conserved cysteine through the conserved F or W.

TRBV2	TRBJ2-3	CASSEPEGTSGVTDTQYF
TRBV4-3	TRBJ2-6	CASSQDTGTAYNVLTF
TRBV20-1	TRBJ1-4	CSARAEGGGEKLFF
TRBV3-1	TRBJ2-7	CASSQEVGRSSYEQYF
TRBV5-1	TRBJ1-4	CASSSYRDGNEKLFF
TRBV20-1	TRBJ2-7	CSASDVWGEGDEQYF
TRBV12-3/TRBV12-4	TRBJ2-1	CASSLGTRDYNEQFF
TRBV15	TRBJ2-7	CATSSDSSYEQYF
TRBV23-1	TRBJ2-2	CASSTWDNTGELFF
TRBV29-1	TRBJ2-1	CSVAGTSGNLGDEQFF
TRBV6-1	TRBJ1-5	CASRPTVGNQPQHF
TRBV7-6	TRBJ2-1	CASSREGTYNEQFF
TRBV28	TRBJ2-1	CASSRQPNSYNEQFF
TRBV20-1	TRBJ2-1	CSARRYRAPSSYNEQFF
TRBV5-1	TRBJ2-1	CASSLSETGEQFF
TRBV7-9	TRBJ2-1	CASSFTQGGGEEQFF
TRBV9	TRBJ2-7	CASSDRGLAGREQYF
TRBV27	TRBJ2-7	CASSLYGRAYEQYF
TRBV4-3	TRBJ2-1	CASSQGTGVYGNEQFF
TRBV29-1	TRBJ2-3	CSVIRGLRTDTQYF
TRBV13	TRBJ2-7	CASRLTESSYEQYF
TRBV9	TRBJ2-3	CASSAPGQGATDTQYF
TRBV29-1	TRBJ2-1	CSVGSGGAYEQFF
TRBV30	TRBJ1-1	CAWSVVYLNTEAFF
TRBV7-2	TRBJ2-1	CASSLDRGMGYNEQFF
TRBV24-1	TRBJ2-3	CATSDRPTDTQYF
TRBV27	TRBJ1-1	CASSLNTGHEAFF
TRBV12-3/TRBV12-4	TRBJ1-5	CASSPRDRPDQPQHF
TRBV7-3	TRBJ2-3	CASSLIGPDTQYF
TRBV5-1	TRBJ2-1	CASSNHRGYYNEQFF
TRBV18	TRBJ2-1	CASSPPEVVLVRSYNEQFF
TRBV28	TRBJ2-7	CASSLVHYEQYF
TRBV29-1	TRBJ2-5	CSVEGGGRETQYF
TRBV29-1	TRBJ2-7	CSAEVASSYEQYF
TRBV7-9	TRBJ2-7	CASSLAPQGYEQYF
TRBV4-3	TRBJ2-5	CASSAQGDFEETQYF
TRBV5-1	TRBJ1-2	CASSPTGSPTEDTF